A selection of T cell receptor beta chains follows, all from one sample in a study of tumor-infiltrating lymphocytes in primary liver carcinoma. From the multiplex PCR reads, TCRdb called clonotypes with MiXCR, one entry per CDR3 protein. This table holds roughly 100,000 distinct CDR3 sequences, approximately 68% found once. The sequencing sample was made of liver tumor tissue from sampling region 5. These receptors all come from a woman aged 60-75 years with primary liver carcinoma and hepatitis B virus infection. CDR3s include the opening cysteine and the closing phenylalanine or tryptophan. Each record gives: J gene, V gene, D gene, clone size, CDR3 protein, CDR3 DNA. D genes are given only for firm matches. The size entry is marked missing in some rows and otherwise reads once, few, many or a size class.

j_call: TRBJ2-7
v_call: TRBV28
d_call: NA
clone_size: once
cdr3_aa: CVSSPGAGVYEQYF
cdr3_nt: TGTGTCAGCAGTCCCGGGGCAGGGGTCTACGAGCAGTACTTC

j_call: TRBJ2-1
v_call: TRBV7-3
d_call: NA
clone_size: NA
cdr3_aa: CASSLTFERAVTSKDNEQFF
cdr3_nt: TGTGCCAGCAGCTTAACGTTCGAGCGGGCCGTTACCTCGAAAGACAATGAGCAGTTCTTC

j_call: TRBJ1-5
v_call: TRBV7-9
d_call: TRBD1
clone_size: few
cdr3_aa: CASSHTYAGTDYQPQHF
cdr3_nt: TGTGCCAGCAGCCATACTTACGCCGGGACAGATTATCAGCCCCAGCATTTT

j_call: TRBJ1-5
v_call: TRBV6-2/TRBV6-3
d_call: TRBD1
clone_size: many
cdr3_aa: CASNVQGVNQPQHF
cdr3_nt: TGTGCCAGCAACGTCCAGGGGGTTAATCAGCCCCAGCATTTT

j_call: TRBJ2-5
v_call: TRBV11-3
d_call: TRBD2
clone_size: NA
cdr3_aa: CGSSHGLAGVKETQYF
cdr3_nt: TGTGGCAGCAGCCATGGGCTAGCGGGAGTGAAGGAGACCCAGTACTTC

j_call: TRBJ2-2
v_call: TRBV11-2
d_call: NA
clone_size: many
cdr3_aa: CASSPGVGELFF
cdr3_nt: TGTGCCAGCAGCCCCGGGGTCGGGGAGCTGTTTTTT

j_call: TRBJ2-1
v_call: TRBV29-1
d_call: TRBD2
clone_size: NA
cdr3_aa: CTVEATLGLAGGPGPIYNEQFF
cdr3_nt: TGCACCGTTGAAGCGACCCTCGGACTAGCGGGAGGACCGGGCCCGATCTACAATGAGCAGTTCTTC

j_call: TRBJ2-2
v_call: TRBV5-6
d_call: TRBD1
clone_size: NA
cdr3_aa: CVSSSRGLGNIGELFF
cdr3_nt: TGTGTCAGCAGTAGTAGGGGGCTCGGGAACATCGGGGAACTGTTTTTT

j_call: TRBJ2-7
v_call: TRBV4-2
d_call: TRBD2
clone_size: many
cdr3_aa: CASSQDLPRLAGVYEQYF
cdr3_nt: TGTGCCAGCAGCCAAGATCTTCCAAGACTAGCGGGAGTGTACGAGCAGTACTTC

j_call: TRBJ1-6
v_call: TRBV10-3
d_call: TRBD1
clone_size: NA
cdr3_aa: CTISETGGAGNSLLHF
cdr3_nt: TGTACCATCAGCGAGACAGGGGGTGCAGGTAATTCACTCCTCCACTTT

j_call: TRBJ2-1
v_call: TRBV7-9
d_call: NA
clone_size: many
cdr3_aa: CASSPIGNEQFF
cdr3_nt: TGTGCCAGCAGCCCCATCGGGAATGAGCAGTTCTTC

j_call: TRBJ1-2
v_call: TRBV28
d_call: NA
clone_size: NA
cdr3_aa: CASSLLYYYGYTF
cdr3_nt: TGTGCCAGCAGTCTTCTGTATTACTATGGCTACACCTTC

j_call: TRBJ2-7
v_call: TRBV7-3
d_call: TRBD1
clone_size: NA
cdr3_aa: CASNPDRQGYEQYF
cdr3_nt: TGTGCCAGCAACCCCGACCGACAGGGCTACGAGCAGTACTTC

j_call: TRBJ1-2
v_call: TRBV11-2
d_call: NA
clone_size: NA
cdr3_aa: CASSLRQVSSYGYTF
cdr3_nt: TGTGCCAGCAGCCTACGACAGGTTTCTTCATATGGCTACACCTTC

j_call: TRBJ2-5
v_call: TRBV12-3/TRBV12-4
d_call: NA
clone_size: NA
cdr3_aa: CASGLFGQGASLDF
cdr3_nt: NA

j_call: TRBJ2-1
v_call: TRBV19
d_call: NA
clone_size: NA
cdr3_aa: CASSTDRFGLAQFF
cdr3_nt: TGTGCCAGTAGCACGGACAGGTTCGGACTAGCGCAGTTCTTC

j_call: TRBJ2-1
v_call: TRBV7-8
d_call: NA
clone_size: NA
cdr3_aa: CASSSRRSAYSEQFF
cdr3_nt: TGTGCTAGCAGCTCGAGACGGTCCGCCTACAGTGAGCAGTTCTTC

j_call: TRBJ2-7
v_call: TRBV11-2
d_call: TRBD2
clone_size: medium-sized
cdr3_aa: CASSLDWAAGSRQYF
cdr3_nt: TGTGCCAGCAGCTTAGATTGGGCAGCGGGAAGCCGGCAGTACTTC

j_call: TRBJ2-1
v_call: TRBV4-2
d_call: NA
clone_size: NA
cdr3_aa: CVSSHRGQSSYNEQFF
cdr3_nt: TGTGTCAGCAGCCATCGCGGACAGAGCTCCTACAATGAGCAGTTCTTC

j_call: TRBJ2-6
v_call: TRBV7-8
d_call: NA
clone_size: medium-sized
cdr3_aa: CASSMGTPRQGANVLTF
cdr3_nt: TGTGCCAGCAGCATGGGTACACCAAGACAGGGGGCCAACGTCCTGACTTTC

j_call: TRBJ2-5
v_call: TRBV14
d_call: NA
clone_size: NA
cdr3_aa: CASSLEYF
cdr3_nt: TGTGCCAGCAGCCTCGAATACTTC

j_call: TRBJ2-3
v_call: TRBV5-1
d_call: NA
clone_size: NA
cdr3_aa: CASSLSRQTSTDTQYF
cdr3_nt: TGCGCCAGCAGCTTATCCAGACAAACTAGCACAGATACGCAGTATTTT

j_call: TRBJ1-2
v_call: TRBV30
d_call: TRBD1
clone_size: many
cdr3_aa: CAWSVGTGGDGYTF
cdr3_nt: TGTGCCTGGAGTGTGGGGACAGGTGGGGATGGCTACACCTTC

j_call: TRBJ1-1
v_call: TRBV6-1
d_call: NA
clone_size: many
cdr3_aa: CASSEAEGEGTEAFF
cdr3_nt: TGTGCCAGCAGTGAAGCTGAAGGGGAAGGCACTGAAGCTTTCTTT

j_call: TRBJ2-2
v_call: TRBV11-3
d_call: TRBD1
clone_size: NA
cdr3_aa: CASSLDSIGTGASNTGALLF
cdr3_nt: TGTGCCAGCAGCTTAGATTCCATCGGGACAGGGGCCTCGAACACCGGGGCGCTGTTATTT

j_call: TRBJ2-3
v_call: TRBV11-1
d_call: TRBD2
clone_size: few
cdr3_aa: CANSLRQRAGESHF
cdr3_nt: TGCGCCAACAGCTTAAGGCAACGCGCGGGAGAGTCTCACTTT

j_call: TRBJ1-2
v_call: TRBV5-1
d_call: NA
clone_size: NA
cdr3_aa: CASTAGDMNYGYTF
cdr3_nt: TGCGCCAGCACCGCAGGGGACATGAACTATGGCTACACGTTC

j_call: TRBJ2-1
v_call: TRBV10-3
d_call: NA
clone_size: NA
cdr3_aa: CAISQGPYNEQFF
cdr3_nt: TGTGCCATTTCCCAGGGGCCCTACAATGAGCAGTTCTTC